This T cell receptor (beta chain) was found in a study of OX40 agonist ivuxolimab in advanced cancers. Broader study findings: Among T cells, CD8+ cells averaged more expanded clones than CD4+ cells. Low normalized T-cell clonal expansion was also seen in some nonresponders. Patients with a partial response at 0.1-3.0 mg/kg had among the lowest clonal expansion.

The protocol was immunoSEQ multiplex PCR, while the TCRdb copy is restricted to in-frame clones and leaves out a portion. The data show about 75,000 clones, around 90% seen once. Points on this clone: Its antigen is still unknown.

This material consisted of CD4+ or CD8+ T cells sorted from blood, taken in a trial of the OX40 agonist ivuxolimab. The source of this sequence is an adult with an advanced solid tumor such as melanoma, head and neck, liver or kidney cancer.

The CDR3 coding sequence is TGCGCCAGCAGCCAAGGACTAGGCCCAGATACGCAGTATTTT. Translation gives CASSQGLGPDTQYF. The chain is built from TRBV4-1 and TRBJ2-3; possibly TRBD2 for D (6 bases). CDR3 length equals 14 residues. The V end lost 1 base, the J end lost 4 bases, and 9 bases lay between the germline ends. The germline V gene has CDR1 MGHRA and CDR2 YSYEKL.